This T cell receptor beta chain was observed in a study of blood T cell repertoires in COVID-19. Across the whole study: T cells, B-cell-depleted T cells, or PBMCs supplied cDNA or gDNA.

Clinical histories supplied by participants themselves formed the basis of cohort assignment. The CDR3 loop spans 13 amino acids. Germline V lookup: CDR1 ENHRY, CDR2 SYGVKD. The trim removed 10 bases at V and 5 bases at J, leaving 6 bases unmatched. Under the authors' procedure: Amplification of reference gene primers was used by the study to estimate nucleated cell counts. The protocol was immunoSEQ multiplex PCR, while the TCRdb copy is restricted to in-frame clones and leaves out a portion. The DNA was the basis for D and trimming; V, J and clone size are from that table. The profile shows over 300,000 clones, nearly 90% of them singletons.

Sequencing input: PBMCs or T cells enriched from blood (not recorded which). This clonotype originated in a woman in her 30s who had recovered from COVID-19. The chain employs TRBV10-3 and TRBJ1-5, with 9 bases lining up with TRBD1. The chain's CDR3 is CATQGAWDQPQHF. In DNA form, the CDR3 reads TGTGCCACACAGGGGGCCTGGGATCAGCCCCAGCATTTT.